A single sample is the source of the 17 T cell receptor beta chains below, sequenced in a study of T cell changes during pregnancy in multiple sclerosis. Measured with immunoSEQ multiplex PCR; TCRdb has only the in-frame clones, and not every one. The sample has about 59,000 clones; roughly 94% are singletons. Material: CD8+ T cells from peripheral blood mononuclear cells, obtained after pregnancy. The receptors were gathered from a female donor with multiple sclerosis, enrolled in a pregnancy study.

This chain connects TRBV29-1 to TRBJ2-1; 12 nucleotides agree with TRBD2. This CDR3 has 15 residues. CDR1 and CDR2 from the germline V gene are SQVTM and ANQGSEA. Trimming removed 7 bases from V and 2 bases from J; junction bases left unmatched: 6. CDR3 coding DNA: TGCAGCGCCCGGACTAGCGGGAACCCCTACAATGAGCAGTTCTTC. This sequence encodes CSARTSGNPYNEQFF.

The V and J genes are TRBV19 and TRBJ2-7; no clear D. CDR1 and CDR2 from the germline V gene are LNHDA and SQIVND (reference sequence). The V end was cut by 4 bases, the J end by 3 bases, with 4 bases between. The CDR3 has 11 amino acids. The CDR3 spells CASSNGYEQYF. DNA for the CDR3: TGTGCCAGTAGTAACGGCTACGAGCAGTACTTC.

This chain uses TRBV4-3 with TRBJ2-7; possible D gene TRBD2, 6 bases. This CDR3 is built from 16 residues. Germline V gives CDR1 LGHNA, CDR2 YSLEER. The V end lost 0 bases, the J end lost 6 bases, and 18 bases lay between the germline ends. The CDR3 here is CASSQDPETQEGEQYF. In DNA, the CDR3 is TGCGCCAGCAGCCAAGACCCCGAAACCCAGGAGGGCGAGCAGTACTTC.

J is TRBJ2-7 and V is TRBV27; 7 bases align to TRBD2. V shed 6 bases and J 3 bases; nucleotides not matched to a gene: 5. The CDR3 has 13 residues. Germline CDR1 is MNHEY and CDR2 is SMNVEV (reference sequence). This CDR3 is CASSIGGIYEQYF. For the CDR3, the DNA is TGTGCCAGCAGCATCGGGGGGATCTACGAGCAGTACTTC.

This chain joins TRBV5-6 and TRBJ2-7, with 7 bases fitting TRBD1. From germline, CDR1 is SGHDT and CDR2 YYEEEE. The CDR3 is made up of 12 amino acids. V lost 3 bases, J lost 6 bases, and 3 bases stayed unmatched. The CDR3 here is CASSWGQSEQYF. CDR3 nucleotide sequence: TGTGCCAGCAGCTGGGGACAGTCCGAGCAGTACTTC.

The CDR3 is CASSDAGDEQYF. The CDR3 bases are TGTGCCAGCAGTGACGCCGGGGACGAGCAGTACTTC. The rearrangement links TRBV6-1 to TRBJ2-7, with TRBD2 as a possible D gene (5 bases). V gave up 3 bases and J gave up 5 bases, with 8 bases separating them. This CDR3 has 12 amino acids. The germline V gene has CDR1 MNHNS and CDR2 SASEGT.

This chain joins TRBV27 and TRBJ2-2, with D possibly TRBD1 on 5 matching bases. V was cut by 2 bases and J by 4 bases, with 17 bases left in between. CDR1 is MNHEY and CDR2 is SMNVEV in the germline V gene (reference sequence). The CDR3 is 17 amino acids. CDR3 sequence: CASSLVGMDIPTGELFF. The CDR3 DNA is TGTGCCAGCAGTTTAGTAGGGATGGACATCCCCACCGGGGAGCTGTTTTTT.

The chain is built from TRBV9 and TRBJ1-2; TRBD1 is a possible D gene (5 bases). This CDR3 is built from 12 residues. Germline loops: CDR1 SGDLS, CDR2 YYNGEE. V lost 5 bases and J 1 base, leaving 6 bases between the germline ends. The DNA for the CDR3 is TGTGCCAGCAGAGGGGATAACTATGGCTACACCTTC. Residues: CASRGDNYGYTF.

This clone was observed a handful of times. The chain uses TRBV2 and TRBJ2-1; 12 nucleotides agree with TRBD2. CDR3 size: 15 residues. The junction had 2 bases not matched to a gene; V was cut back by 8 bases and J by 0 bases. Germline-derived CDR1 and CDR2 are SNHLY and FYNNEI. The CDR3 coding sequence is TGTGCCAGCCTACTAGCGGGAGGCTCCTACAATGAGCAGTTCTTC. Protein sequence: CASLLAGGSYNEQFF.

V is TRBV14 and J is TRBJ2-5; 7 bases align to TRBD1. The germline gives CDR1 SGHDN, CDR2 FVKESK. The trim removed 4 bases at V and 3 bases at J, leaving 11 bases unmatched. This CDR3 is 16 amino acids long. CDR3 nucleotide sequence: TGTGCCAGCAGCCCCTACAGGGGTCCGACTAAAGAGACCCAGTACTTC. It specifies CASSPYRGPTKETQYF.

The chain is built from TRBV7-2 and TRBJ2-3; TRBD2 agrees at 12 bases. The CDR3 is 14 residues long. V dropped 4 bases and J dropped 6; count of bases not matched to a gene: 2. Germline CDR1 and CDR2: SGHTA and FQGNSA. Written as DNA, the CDR3 is TGTGCCAGCAGCTCGGGACTAGCGGGTGATACGCAGTATTTT. This gives the protein CASSSGLAGDTQYF.

The chain recombines TRBV19 with TRBJ1-4; D gene uncertain. The CDR3 contains 15 residues. Germline lookup yields CDR1 LNHDA and CDR2 SQIVND (reference sequence). The V end was cut by 6 bases, the J end by 5 bases, with 16 bases between. CDR3 DNA sequence: TGTGCCAGTAGAGGCAGGAACCAACTGAATGAAAAACTGTTTTTT. It translates to CASRGRNQLNEKLFF.

The rearrangement links TRBV11-1 to TRBJ2-3; 10 positions match TRBD2. V lost 4 bases and J lost 1; bases outside the gene matches: 2. Germline V gives CDR1 SGHAT, CDR2 FQDESV (reference sequence). The CDR3 extends over 15 amino acids. Here the CDR3 reads CASSSAGGGTDTQYF. As DNA, the CDR3 is TGTGCCAGCAGCTCAGCGGGAGGGGGCACAGATACGCAGTATTTT. The full variable domain, with the rest looked up from reference TRBV11-1 and TRBJ2-3, is EAEVAQSPRYKITEKSQAVAFWCDPISGHATLYWYRQILGQGPELLVQFQDESVVDDSQLPKDRFSAERLKGVDSTLKIQPAELGDSAMYLCASSSAGGGTDTQYFGPGTRLTVL.

The chain links TRBV6-5 to TRBJ2-5, with D uncertain. Germline assignment: CDR1 MNHEY and CDR2 SVGAGI. V lost 4 bases, J lost 2 bases, and 17 bases lay in between. This CDR3 region has 16 residues. The CDR3 sequence is CASSSIRMTEQETQYF. CDR3 nucleotide sequence: TGTGCCAGCAGTTCCATCCGGATGACGGAGCAAGAGACCCAGTACTTC.

V and J are TRBV6-6 and TRBJ2-7, with D maybe TRBD2 (5 bases). V was pared by 1 base and J by 3 bases, with 16 bases between. Germline values: CDR1 MNHNY, CDR2 SVGAGI (reference sequence). The CDR3 consists of 16 residues. The CDR3 spells CASSYYSQRGYYEQYF. As DNA, the CDR3 is TGTGCCAGCAGTTACTATAGCCAACGGGGTTACTACGAGCAGTACTTC.

The chain is built from TRBV20-1 and TRBJ2-5, with a weak D call TRBD2 (6 bases). Looked up from germline, CDR1 is DFQATT and CDR2 is SNEGSKA (reference sequence). The CDR3 contains 11 residues. In DNA form, the CDR3 reads TGCATCGTAGCGGACCAAGAGACCCAGTACTTC. It yields the protein CIVADQETQYF.

Here the CDR3 DNA reads TGTGCCAGCCTTGGACGGAGGACTAATGAAAAACTGTTTTTT. It yields the protein CASLGRRTNEKLFF. The V call is TRBV28, the J call TRBJ1-4; D is unclear. CDR1 MDHEN and CDR2 SYDVKM come from the germline V gene. The V and J ends lost 8 bases and 2 bases respectively, with 12 bases between them. The CDR3 has 14 amino acids.